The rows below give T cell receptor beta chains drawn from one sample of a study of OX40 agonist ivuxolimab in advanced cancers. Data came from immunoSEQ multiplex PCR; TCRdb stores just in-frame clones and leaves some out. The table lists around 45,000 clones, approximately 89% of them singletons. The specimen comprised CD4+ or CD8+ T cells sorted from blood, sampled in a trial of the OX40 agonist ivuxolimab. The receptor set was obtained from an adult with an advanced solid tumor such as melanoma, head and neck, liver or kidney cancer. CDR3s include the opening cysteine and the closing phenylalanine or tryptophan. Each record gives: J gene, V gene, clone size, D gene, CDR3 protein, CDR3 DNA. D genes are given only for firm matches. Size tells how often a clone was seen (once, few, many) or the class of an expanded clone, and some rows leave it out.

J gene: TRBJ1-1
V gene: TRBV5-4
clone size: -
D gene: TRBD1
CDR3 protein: CASSRWDRGWTEAFF
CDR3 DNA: TGTGCCAGCAGCCGCTGGGACAGGGGATGGACTGAAGCTTTCTTT

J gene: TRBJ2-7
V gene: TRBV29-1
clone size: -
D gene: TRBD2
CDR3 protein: CSVTVAGGSYEQYF
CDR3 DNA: TGCAGCGTGACGGTAGCGGGAGGCTCCTACGAGCAGTACTTC

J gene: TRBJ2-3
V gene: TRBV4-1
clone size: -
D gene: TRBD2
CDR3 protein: CASSQDRTSGRGDTQYF
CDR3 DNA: TGCGCCAGCAGCCAAGATCGGACTAGCGGGAGGGGGGATACGCAGTATTTT

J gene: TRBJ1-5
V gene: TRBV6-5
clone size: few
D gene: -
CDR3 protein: CASSSAGDQPQHF
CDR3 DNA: TGTGCCAGCAGCTCCGCGGGGGATCAGCCCCAGCATTTT

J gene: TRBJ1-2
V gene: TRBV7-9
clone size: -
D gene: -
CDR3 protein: CASSLSTEANYGYTF
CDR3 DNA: TGTGCCAGCAGCTTATCGACAGAAGCTAACTATGGCTACACCTTC

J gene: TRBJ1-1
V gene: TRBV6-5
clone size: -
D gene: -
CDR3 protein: CASSYSREATEAFF
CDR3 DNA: TGTGCCAGCAGTTACTCCAGGGAAGCCACTGAAGCTTTCTTT

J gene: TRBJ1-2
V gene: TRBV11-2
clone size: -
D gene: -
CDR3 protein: CASSLAQGDGGYTF
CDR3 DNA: TGTGCCAGCAGCTTAGCCCAGGGCGATGGCGGCTACACCTTC

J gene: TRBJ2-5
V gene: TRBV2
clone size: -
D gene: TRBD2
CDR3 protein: CAILAVQETQYF
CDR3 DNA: TGTGCCATACTAGCGGTGCAAGAGACCCAGTACTTC

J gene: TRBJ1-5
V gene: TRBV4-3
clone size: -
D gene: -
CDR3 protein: CASSQDVGDNQPQHF
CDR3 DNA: TGCGCCAGCAGCCAAGATGTAGGGGACAATCAGCCCCAGCATTTT

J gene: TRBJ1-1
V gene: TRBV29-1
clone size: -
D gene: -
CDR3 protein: CSVLRLNTEAFF
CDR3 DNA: TGCAGCGTTTTACGTTTGAACACTGAAGCTTTCTTT

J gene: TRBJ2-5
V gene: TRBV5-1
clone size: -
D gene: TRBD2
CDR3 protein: CASSDDVGLAGVGAQYF
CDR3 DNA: TGCGCCAGCAGCGACGACGTTGGACTAGCGGGAGTAGGGGCCCAGTACTTC

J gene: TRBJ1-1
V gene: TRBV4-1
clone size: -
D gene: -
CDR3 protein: CASSQEGAVNTEAFF
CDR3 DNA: TGCGCCAGCAGCCAAGAAGGAGCGGTGAACACTGAAGCTTTCTTT

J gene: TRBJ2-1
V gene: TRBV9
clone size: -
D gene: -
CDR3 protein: CASSPADNEQFF
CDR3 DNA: TGTGCCAGCAGCCCGGCGGACAATGAGCAGTTCTTC

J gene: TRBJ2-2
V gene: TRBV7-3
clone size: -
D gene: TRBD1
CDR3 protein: CASSFSQGQGKTGELFF
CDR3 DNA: TGTGCCAGCAGCTTTAGCCAGGGACAGGGGAAGACCGGGGAGCTGTTTTTT

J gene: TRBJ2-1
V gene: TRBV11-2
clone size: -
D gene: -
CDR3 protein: CASSLAGAGGRNEQFF
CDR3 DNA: TGTGCCAGCAGCTTAGCTGGGGCAGGGGGGAGAAATGAGCAGTTCTTC

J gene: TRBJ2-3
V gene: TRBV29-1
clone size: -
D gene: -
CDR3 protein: CSAEAARDTQYF
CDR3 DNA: TGCAGCGCCGAGGCGGCTCGGGATACGCAGTATTTT

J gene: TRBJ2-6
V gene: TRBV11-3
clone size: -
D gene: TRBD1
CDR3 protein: CASSPTGAGANVLTF
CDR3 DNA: TGTGCCAGCAGCCCAACAGGGGCTGGGGCCAACGTCCTGACTTTC

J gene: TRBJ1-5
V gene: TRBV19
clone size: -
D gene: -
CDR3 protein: CASSIGQEVWPQHF
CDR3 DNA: TGTGCCAGTAGTATAGGACAGGAAGTTTGGCCCCAGCATTTT

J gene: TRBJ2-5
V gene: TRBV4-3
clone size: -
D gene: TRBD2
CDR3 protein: CASSQTSGMGETQYF
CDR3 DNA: TGCGCCAGCAGCCAGACTAGCGGGATGGGAGAGACCCAGTACTTC

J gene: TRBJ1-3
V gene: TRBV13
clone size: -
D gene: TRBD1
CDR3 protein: CASSTGTAPGNTIYF
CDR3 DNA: TGTGCCAGCAGCACCGGGACAGCTCCTGGAAACACCATATATTTT

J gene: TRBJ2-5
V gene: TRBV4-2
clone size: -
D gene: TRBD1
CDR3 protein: CASSQDFRTGQETQYF
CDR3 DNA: TGTGCCAGCAGCCAAGATTTCAGGACAGGCCAAGAGACCCAGTACTTC

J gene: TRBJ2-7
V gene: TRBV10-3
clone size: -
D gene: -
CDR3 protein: CAISDPTGIYSYEQYF
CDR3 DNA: TGTGCCATCAGTGACCCCACAGGGATCTACTCCTACGAGCAGTACTTC

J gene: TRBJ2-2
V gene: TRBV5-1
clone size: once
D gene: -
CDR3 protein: CASSSPTGELFF
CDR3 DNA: TGCGCCAGCAGCTCCCCCACCGGGGAGCTGTTTTTT

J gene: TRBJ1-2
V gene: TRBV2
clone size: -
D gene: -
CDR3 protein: CASLQGNYGYTF
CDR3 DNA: TGTGCCAGCCTGCAGGGTAACTATGGCTACACCTTC

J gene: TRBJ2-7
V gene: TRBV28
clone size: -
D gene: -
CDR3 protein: CASTSVGQYEQYF
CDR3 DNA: TGTGCCAGCACCAGCGTCGGGCAGTACGAGCAGTACTTC

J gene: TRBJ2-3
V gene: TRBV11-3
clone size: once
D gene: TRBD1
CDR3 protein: CASSLGDRSTDTQYF
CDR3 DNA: TGTGCCAGCAGCTTAGGGGACAGAAGCACAGATACGCAGTATTTT

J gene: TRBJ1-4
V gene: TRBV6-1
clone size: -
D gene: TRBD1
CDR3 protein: CASSATGEGSEKLFF
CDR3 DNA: TGTGCCAGCAGCGCTACAGGGGAGGGTAGTGAAAAACTGTTTTTT

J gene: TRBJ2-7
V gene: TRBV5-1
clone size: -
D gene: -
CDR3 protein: CASSLDWVNYEQYF
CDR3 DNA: TGCGCCAGCAGCTTGGATTGGGTTAACTACGAGCAGTACTTC

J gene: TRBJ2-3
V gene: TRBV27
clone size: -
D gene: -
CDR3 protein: CASSLLHSVPTDTQYF
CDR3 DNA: TGTGCCAGCAGTTTATTACACTCCGTCCCCACAGATACGCAGTATTTT

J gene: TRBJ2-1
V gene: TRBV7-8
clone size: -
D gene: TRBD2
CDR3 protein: CASSARLAGNYNEQFF
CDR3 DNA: TGTGCCAGCAGCGCGAGACTAGCGGGGAACTACAATGAGCAGTTCTTC

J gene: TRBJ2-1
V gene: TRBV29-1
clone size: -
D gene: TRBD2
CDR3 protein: CSVEDIIGLAGVEQFF
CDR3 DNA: TGCAGCGTTGAAGACATTATCGGGCTAGCGGGAGTTGAGCAGTTCTTC

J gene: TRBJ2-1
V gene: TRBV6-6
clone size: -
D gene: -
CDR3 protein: CASSYSIGGLYNEQFF
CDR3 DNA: TGTGCCAGCAGTTACTCTATCGGGGGACTTTACAATGAGCAGTTCTTC

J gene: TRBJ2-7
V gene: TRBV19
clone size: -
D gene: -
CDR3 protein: CASSPGPAFYEQYF
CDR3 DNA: TGTGCCAGTAGTCCAGGGCCGGCGTTCTACGAGCAGTACTTC

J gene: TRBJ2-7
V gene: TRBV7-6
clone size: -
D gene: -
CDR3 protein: CASSSRTTYEQYF
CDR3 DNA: TGTGCCAGCAGCTCTCGAACAACCTACGAGCAGTACTTC

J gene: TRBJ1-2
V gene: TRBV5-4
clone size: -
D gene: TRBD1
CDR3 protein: CATRGGNYGYTF
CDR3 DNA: TGTGCCACCAGGGGGGGCAACTATGGCTACACCTTC

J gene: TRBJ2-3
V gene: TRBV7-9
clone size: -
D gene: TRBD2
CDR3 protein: CASSSSGGGTDTQYF
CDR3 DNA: TGTGCCAGCAGCTCAAGCGGGGGAGGCACAGATACGCAGTATTTT

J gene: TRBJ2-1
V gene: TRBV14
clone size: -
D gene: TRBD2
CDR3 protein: CASSILAGGEDEQFF
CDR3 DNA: TGTGCCAGCAGCATACTAGCGGGGGGGGAGGATGAGCAGTTCTTC

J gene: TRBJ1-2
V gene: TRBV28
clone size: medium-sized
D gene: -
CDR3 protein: CASSPDRYYGYTF
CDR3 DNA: TGTGCCAGCAGCCCGGACAGATACTATGGCTACACCTTC

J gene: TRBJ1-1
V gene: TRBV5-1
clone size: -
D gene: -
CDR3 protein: CASSLGYEVNTEAFF
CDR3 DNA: TGCGCCAGCAGCTTGGGGTACGAGGTGAACACTGAAGCTTTCTTT

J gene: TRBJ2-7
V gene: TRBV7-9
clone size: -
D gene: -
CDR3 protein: CASSFSSYEQYF
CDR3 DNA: TGCGCCAGCAGCTTCAGCTCCTACGAGCAGTACTTC

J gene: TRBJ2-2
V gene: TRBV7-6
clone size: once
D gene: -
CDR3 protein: CASSLPGSTGELFF
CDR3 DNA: TGTGCCAGCAGCTTACCAGGGAGTACCGGGGAGCTGTTTTTT

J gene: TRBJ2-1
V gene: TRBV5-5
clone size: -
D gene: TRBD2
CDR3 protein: CASSQLLAGNNEQFF
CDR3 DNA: TGCGCCAGCAGCCAGCTACTAGCGGGAAACAATGAGCAGTTCTTC

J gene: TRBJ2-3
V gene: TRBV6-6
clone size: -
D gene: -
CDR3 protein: CASSYTAPDTQYF
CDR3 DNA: TGTGCCAGCAGTTACACAGCGCCAGATACGCAGTATTTT

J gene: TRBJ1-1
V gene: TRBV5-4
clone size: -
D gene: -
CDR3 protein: CASSGEGNTEAFF
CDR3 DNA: TGTGCCAGCAGCGGGGAAGGGAACACTGAAGCTTTCTTT

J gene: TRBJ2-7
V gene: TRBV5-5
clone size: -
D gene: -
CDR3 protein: CASSPDRQVYEQYF
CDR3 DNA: TGTGCCAGCAGTCCTGACAGGCAAGTCTACGAGCAGTACTTC

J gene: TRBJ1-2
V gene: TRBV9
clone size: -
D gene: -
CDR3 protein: CASSVGDSYGYTF
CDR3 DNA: TGTGCCAGCAGCGTCGGAGATTCCTATGGCTACACCTTC

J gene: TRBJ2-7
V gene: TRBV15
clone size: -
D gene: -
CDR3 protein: CATSRVPGSEQYF
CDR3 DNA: TGTGCCACCAGCAGAGTCCCAGGTTCCGAGCAGTACTTC

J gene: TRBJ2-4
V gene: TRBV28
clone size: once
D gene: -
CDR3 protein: CASSLISSALGDIQYF
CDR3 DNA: TGTGCCAGCAGTTTAATTAGTAGCGCCCTGGGGGACATTCAGTACTTC

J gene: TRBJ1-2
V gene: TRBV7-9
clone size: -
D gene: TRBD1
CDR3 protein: CASSPGQGAYGYTF
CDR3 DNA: TGTGCCAGCAGCCCCGGACAGGGGGCTTATGGCTACACCTTC

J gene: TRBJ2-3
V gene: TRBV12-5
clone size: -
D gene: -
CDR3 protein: CASGFYVRGTPDTQYF
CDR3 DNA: TGTGCTAGTGGTTTTTATGTACGCGGGACCCCAGATACGCAGTATTTT

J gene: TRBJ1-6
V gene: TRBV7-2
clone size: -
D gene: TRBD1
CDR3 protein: CASSYSGTANSPLHF
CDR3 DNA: TGTGCCAGCAGCTACTCCGGGACAGCAAATTCACCCCTCCACTTT

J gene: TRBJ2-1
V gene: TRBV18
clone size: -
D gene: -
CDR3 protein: CASSPVWFNEQFF
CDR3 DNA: TGTGCCAGCTCACCGGTCTGGTTCAATGAGCAGTTCTTC

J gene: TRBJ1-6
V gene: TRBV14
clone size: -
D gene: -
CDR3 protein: CASSHEGSPLHF
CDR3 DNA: TGTGCCAGCAGCCACGAGGGTTCACCCCTCCACTTT

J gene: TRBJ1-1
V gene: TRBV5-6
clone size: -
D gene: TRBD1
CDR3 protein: CASSLVGQGIAEAFF
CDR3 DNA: TGTGCCAGCAGCTTGGTGGGACAGGGTATTGCTGAAGCTTTCTTT